This TCR beta chain was recorded in a study of beta chain features in type 1 diabetes. General study findings and limits: For type 1 diabetes patients, VDJ junctions showed fewer insertions and more deletions.

In this sample, this clone turned up once. Its antigen is unidentified. The same CDR3 is also encoded by other DNA sequences in this sample. The CDR3 is 12 residues long. The germline V gene encodes CDR1 SGHTA and CDR2 FQGNSA. Trimming stripped 5 bases from V and 4 bases from J, with 7 bases between. Expressed TCRB transcripts got sequenced, as all isolated RNA was reverse transcribed. Assay: immunoSEQ multiplex PCR; the TCRdb copy retains only in-frame clones and omits some. Of about half a million clones listed, about an eighth are singletons. Sequencing was carried out using naive CD4+ T cells from blood. The clonotype comes from a woman in her late teens or twenties in good health. The V call is TRBV7-2, the J call TRBJ2-3; no firm D call. CDR3 nucleotide sequence: TGTGCCAGCAGCCGAGACGCAGATACGCAGTATTTT. Translating it yields CASSRDADTQYF.